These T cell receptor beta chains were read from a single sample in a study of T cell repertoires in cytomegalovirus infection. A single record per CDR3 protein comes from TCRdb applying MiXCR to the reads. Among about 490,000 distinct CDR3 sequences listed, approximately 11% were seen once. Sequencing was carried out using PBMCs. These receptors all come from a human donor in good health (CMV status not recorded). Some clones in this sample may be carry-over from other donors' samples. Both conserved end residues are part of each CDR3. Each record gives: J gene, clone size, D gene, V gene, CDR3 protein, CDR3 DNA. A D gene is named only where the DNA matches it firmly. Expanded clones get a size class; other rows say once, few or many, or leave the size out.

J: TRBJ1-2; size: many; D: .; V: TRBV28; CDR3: CASSQAQISGRLYGYTF; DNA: TGTGCCAGCAGCCAAGCTCAAATTTCGGGACGGCTCTATGGCTACACCTTC
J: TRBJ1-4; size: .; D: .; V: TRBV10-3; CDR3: CAIGGRGEEKLFF; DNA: TGTGCCATCGGCGGGCGAGGGGAGGAAAAACTGTTTTTT
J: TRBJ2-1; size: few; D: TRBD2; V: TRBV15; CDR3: CATSNRGGQNNEQFF; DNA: TGTGCCACCAGCAACCGGGGGGGCCAAAACAATGAGCAGTTCTTC
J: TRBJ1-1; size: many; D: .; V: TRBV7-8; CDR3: CASSLERGRGAEAFF; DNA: TGTGCCAGCAGCTTAGAGCGCGGCCGAGGGGCTGAAGCTTTCTTT
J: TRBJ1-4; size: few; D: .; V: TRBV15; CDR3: CATSTPGGGNEKLFF; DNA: TGTGCCACCAGCACCCCCGGGGGCGGCAATGAAAAACTGTTTTTT
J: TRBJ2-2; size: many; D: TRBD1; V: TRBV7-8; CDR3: CASSGRGTGGAGELFF; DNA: TGTGCCAGCAGCGGCCGGGGGACAGGGGGTGCCGGGGAGCTGTTTTTT
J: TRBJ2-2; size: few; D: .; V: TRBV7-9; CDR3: CASSAAGPNTGELFF; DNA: TGTGCCAGCAGCGCCGCCGGGCCGAACACCGGGGAGCTGTTTTTT
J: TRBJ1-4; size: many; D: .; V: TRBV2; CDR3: CASSSDGTLNEKLFF; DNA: TGTGCCAGCAGTTCGGACGGGACCTTGAATGAAAAACTGTTTTTT
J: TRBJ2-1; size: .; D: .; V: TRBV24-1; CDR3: CATSDLRPRGEQFF; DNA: TGTGCCACCAGTGATTTAAGGCCACGAGGTGAGCAGTTCTTC
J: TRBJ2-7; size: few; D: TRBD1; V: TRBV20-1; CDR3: CSAPPTAPGQGVNEQYF; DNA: TGCAGTGCTCCTCCGACGGCGCCGGGACAGGGAGTCAACGAGCAGTACTTC
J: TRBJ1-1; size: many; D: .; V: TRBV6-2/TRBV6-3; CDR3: CASSYTAQNTEAFF; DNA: TGTGCCAGCAGTTACACTGCCCAGAACACTGAAGCTTTCTTT
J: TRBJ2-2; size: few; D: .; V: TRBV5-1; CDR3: CASANQAGTGELFF; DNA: TGCGCCAGCGCCAATCAGGCGGGAACCGGGGAGCTGTTTTTT
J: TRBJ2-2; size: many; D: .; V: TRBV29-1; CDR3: CSVVPGTGTGELFF; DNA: TGCAGCGTTGTCCCCGGGACGGGGACCGGGGAGCTGTTTTTT
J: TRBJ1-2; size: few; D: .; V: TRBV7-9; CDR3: CASIKAGGGPANYGYTF; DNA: TGTGCCAGCATCAAGGCCGGCGGAGGGCCAGCTAACTATGGCTACACCTTC
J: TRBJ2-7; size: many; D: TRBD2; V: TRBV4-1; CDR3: CASSQETSGRGVYEQYF; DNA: TGCGCCAGCAGCCAAGAGACTAGCGGGAGAGGAGTCTACGAGCAGTACTTC
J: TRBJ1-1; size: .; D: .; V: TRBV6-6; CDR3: CASKEIAGNEGFF; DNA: TGTGCCAGCAAAGAAATAGCGGGTAATGAAGGTTTCTTT
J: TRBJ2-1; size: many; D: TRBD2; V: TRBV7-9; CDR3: CASSPRVAGDTRNEQFF; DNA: TGTGCCAGCAGCCCCCGGGTAGCGGGGGACACGCGCAATGAGCAGTTCTTC
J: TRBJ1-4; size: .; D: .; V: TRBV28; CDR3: CASKPSLTLSRATNEKLFF; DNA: TGTGCCAGCAAACCTTCCTTGACCCTCTCCCGGGCAACTAATGAAAAACTGTTTTTT
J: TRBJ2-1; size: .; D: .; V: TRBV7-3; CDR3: CASSSDSYSYNEQFF; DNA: TGTGCCAGCAGCTCGGACAGCTACTCCTACAATGAGCAGTTCTTC
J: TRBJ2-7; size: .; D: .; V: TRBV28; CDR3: CASTIPGAAYEQYF; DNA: TGTGCCAGCACCATCCCAGGGGCGGCCTACGAGCAGTACTTC
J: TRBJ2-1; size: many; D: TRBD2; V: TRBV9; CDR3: CASSSGTSGLYSYNEQFF; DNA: TGTGCCAGCAGCTCCGGGACTAGCGGACTATACTCCTACAATGAGCAGTTCTTC
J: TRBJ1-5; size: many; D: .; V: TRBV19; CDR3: CASSNRGVRFGYNQPQHF; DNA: TGTGCCAGTAGTAATCGCGGGGTCAGATTCGGTTACAATCAGCCCCAGCATTTT
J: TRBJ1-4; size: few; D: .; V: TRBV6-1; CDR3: CASSEPFGGYATNEKLFF; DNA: TGTGCCAGCAGTGAACCCTTCGGGGGTTATGCAACTAATGAAAAACTGTTTTTT
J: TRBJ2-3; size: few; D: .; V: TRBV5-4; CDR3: CASSLGPTGTDTQYF; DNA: TGTGCCAGCAGCTTAGGTCCCACCGGCACAGATACGCAGTATTTT
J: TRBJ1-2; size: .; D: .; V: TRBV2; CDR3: CASELERNNYGYTF; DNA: TGTGCCAGCGAGCTCGAGCGTAACAACTATGGCTACACCTTC
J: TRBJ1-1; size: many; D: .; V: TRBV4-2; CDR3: CASSQESGFYTEAFF; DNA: TGTGCCAGCAGCCAAGAATCCGGGTTTTACACTGAAGCTTTCTTT
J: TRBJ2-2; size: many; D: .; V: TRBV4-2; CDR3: CASSQDPGEDTGELFF; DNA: TGTGCCAGCAGCCAAGACCCAGGGGAGGACACCGGGGAGCTGTTTTTT